The 14 T cell receptor beta chains given below trace back to one sample, sequenced in a study of identical twins. One entry per CDR3 protein, called by TCRdb with MiXCR from the 5' RACE reads. The sample lists approximately 490,000 distinct CDR3 sequences, around 20% occurring once. These same records also appear under a second study, on yellow fever vaccine responses in identical twins.

Sequencing was done on a sample of CD4+ T cells sorted from blood. All receptors derive from a woman under 30 in good health.

The rearrangement joins TRBV29-1 to TRBJ2-2; D could derive from TRBD1 or TRBD2 (5 bases each). The V gene lost 5 bases and the J gene lost 6 bases, with 19 bases spanning the gap. This CDR3 contains 15 residues. Germline V CDR1 and CDR2: SQVTM, ANQGSEA. CDR3 residues: CSVPSSGARAGELFF. The CDR3 DNA sequence: TGCAGCGTTCCCTCGTCCGGGGCCCGGGCCGGGGAGCTGTTTTTT.

The CDR3 DNA follows: TGTGCCAGCAGCCGGGATTTTTATAATTCACCCCTCCACTTT. Amino acids: CASSRDFYNSPLHF. The chain links TRBV11-2 to TRBJ1-6, with D unresolved. The CDR3 has 14 residues. Germline CDR1 and CDR2: SGHAT and FQNNGV. V lost 5 bases and J 4 bases, leaving 9 bases between the germline ends.

The chain employs TRBV5-1 and TRBJ2-3; D ambiguous. The CDR3 is made up of 14 amino acids. Trimming removed 2 bases at V and 5 bases at J, with 12 bases between. Germline CDR1 SGHRS, CDR2 YFSETQ. DNA of the CDR3: TGCGCCAGCAGCTTCGGAACGGGTAGAGATACGCAGTATTTT. This translates into CASSFGTGRDTQYF.

The chain uses TRBV7-9 and TRBJ2-1; 7 bases are a match to TRBD1. V dropped 5 bases and J dropped 2; count of bases not matched to a gene: 6. This CDR3 is built from 15 residues. Per the germline V gene, CDR1 is SEHNR and CDR2 is FQNEAQ (reference sequence). CDR3 in DNA: TGTGCCAGCAGCCCCACCGGGACAGCCTACAATGAGCAGTTCTTC. Residues: CASSPTGTAYNEQFF.

This chain uses TRBV10-3 with TRBJ2-7; the D is unclear. Germline lookup yields CDR1 ENHRY and CDR2 SYGVKD. This CDR3 spans 13 amino acids. V gave up 6 bases and J gave up 0 bases, with 9 bases separating them. CDR3 DNA sequence: TGTGCCATCAGGACCGCCAGCTCCTACGAGCAGTACGTC. It translates to CAIRTASSYEQYV.

This rearrangement joins TRBV20-1 to TRBJ2-7, with D possibly TRBD1 on 5 matching bases. V shed 6 bases and J shed 4 bases, with 10 bases lying between them. Per the germline V gene, CDR1 is DFQATT and CDR2 is SNEGSKA (reference sequence). This CDR3 has 11 residues. The chain's CDR3 is CSAAQVYEQYF. The CDR3 DNA follows: TGCAGTGCAGCACAGGTATACGAGCAGTACTTC.

This clonotype was picked up a small number of times. The rearrangement uses TRBV6-6 and TRBJ2-7; tentatively, D is TRBD1 or TRBD2 (5 bases each). Germline V gene data show CDR1 as MNHNY and CDR2 as SVGAGI (reference sequence). The V gene lost 0 bases and the J gene lost 9 bases, with 12 bases spanning the gap. The CDR3 has 13 amino acids. The CDR3 protein is CASSYSGDGGQYV. CDR3 in DNA: TGTGCCAGCAGTTACTCAGGGGACGGCGGGCAGTACGTC.

This clonotype was observed a few times. The J gene is TRBJ1-3, the V gene TRBV25-1; the D is unclear. Trimming took off 10 bases at V and 2 bases at J, with 12 bases between the two ends. CDR1 and CDR2 (germline): MGHDK, SYGVNS. CDR3 length: 13 amino acids. The CDR3 bases are TGTGCCACCGCGGTCTCACCTGGAAACACCATATATTTT. It yields the protein CATAVSPGNTIYF.

The rearrangement joins TRBV20-1 to TRBJ1-5; D might be TRBD1 (6 bases). Per the germline V gene, CDR1 is DFQATT and CDR2 is SNEGSKA (reference sequence). Trimming removed 3 bases at V and 6 bases at J, with 12 bases between. This CDR3 has 13 amino acids. The CDR3 region has the DNA TGCAGTGCTAGTTCCGGGGGCAGTCAGCCCCAGCATTTT. Translating it yields CSASSGGSQPQHF.

This clonotype has a handful of counts. The chain is built from TRBV20-1 and TRBJ1-1, with D hard to call. Germline CDR1 and CDR2: DFQATT and SNEGSKA (reference sequence). Trimming removed 3 bases from V and 0 bases from J, with 11 bases in between. The CDR3 is made up of 14 amino acids. As DNA, the CDR3 is TGCAGTGCTAGTATGAGGAGTCTGAACACTGAAGCTTTCTTT. Its translation: CSASMRSLNTEAFF.

The gene calls are TRBV11-2 and TRBJ2-2, with D uncertain. The CDR3 extends over 11 amino acids. CDR1 is SGHAT, CDR2 FQNNGV, per germline. Between the trimmed V and J ends, which lost 7 bases and 4 bases, there was a span of 4 bases. The CDR3 here is CASKTTGELFF. In nucleotides, the CDR3 is TGTGCCAGCAAGACCACCGGGGAGCTGTTTTTT.

This clonotype was seen more than once but under ten times. CDR3 region: CSATVIPWETQYF. In nucleotides, the CDR3 is TGCAGTGCTACAGTGATCCCGTGGGAGACCCAGTACTTC. The chain links TRBV20-1 to TRBJ2-5; D remains unclear. V dropped 4 bases and J dropped 5 bases, with 14 bases sitting between them. Germline CDR1 DFQATT, CDR2 SNEGSKA (reference sequence). This CDR3 comprises 13 residues.

The V and J genes are TRBV2 and TRBJ2-1, with a weak D call TRBD2 (6 bases). This CDR3 has 11 residues. Germline assignment: CDR1 SNHLY and CDR2 FYNNEI. V lost 3 bases, J lost 10 bases, and 7 bases lay in between. The CDR3 protein is CASSDGGEQFF. The CDR3 nucleotides read TGTGCCAGCAGTGATGGAGGGGAGCAGTTCTTC.

This clonotype was counted between two and nine times. The V gene is TRBV27, the J gene TRBJ1-1; tentatively, D is TRBD1 (6 bases). The CDR3 length is 17 residues. Germline CDR1 is MNHEY and CDR2 is SMNVEV (reference sequence). V was cut by 5 bases and J by 4 bases, with 23 bases left in between. The CDR3 sequence is CASSADSLFRVTTEAFF. CDR3 nucleotide sequence: TGTGCCAGCAGTGCGGACAGTTTATTTCGGGTGACCACTGAAGCTTTCTTT.